This T cell receptor beta chain was found in a study of CD8 T cells in ankylosing spondylitis. Notes on the study in general: Ankylosing spondylitis blood appeared to carry a characteristic TCR beta motif of eight or nine highly homologous variants. Disease-associated clones were reportedly significantly overrepresented in matched ankylosing spondylitis synovial fluid. Peripheral blood samples showed relatively rare disease-linked clones, and these clones were CD8+.

TCRdb re-called the 5' RACE reads with MiXCR, one entry per CDR3 protein. The table includes approximately 340,000 distinct CDR3 sequences, over 12% detected once. V was pared by 9 bases and J by 7 bases, with 13 bases between. The CDR3 is made up of 13 amino acids. This clonotype occurred many times. The antigen is not known. The source material was blood, either unsorted or a sorted T cell fraction (not recorded which). This sequence was found in a male donor with ankylosing spondylitis or in good health (not recorded which). The V call is TRBV12-3 or TRBV12-4, the J call TRBJ1-6; D is possibly TRBD1 (6 bases). CDR3 loop: CARLQGSNSPLHF. The CDR3 DNA is TGTGCCAGGTTACAGGGATCGAATTCACCCCTCCACTTT.